This TCR beta chain is from a study of blood T cell repertoires in COVID-19 (dated by TCRdb to the early 2020s). With respect to the entire study: Samples from collaborators originated in the United States, Italy and Spain and spanned both the acute and convalescent phases of COVID-19. The sample metadata nearly always contained a de-identified subject ID, COVID-19 status, age in years and sex. Samples were obtained from the ongoing ImmuneRACE study (first 160 participants) and from about 1,300 subjects provided by 6 global collaborators. The material from the prospective study consisted of cDNA or gDNA derived from T cells, B-cell-depleted T cells, or PBMCs. Where HLA class I and class II types were available, the types were taken from metadata supplied by the sample provider, not from assay-based typing. The dataset comprised deeply sampled blood TCRbeta repertoires from subjects exposed to, actively infected with, or recovered from COVID-19. The repertoires were released in a freely available public database intended as a resource for research on the immune response to SARS-CoV-2. The research as a whole found: The quantity of clinical and demographic metadata differed by source and by participant and was supplied without curation.

Each collaborating institution followed its own protocols to collect whole blood in K2EDTA tubes. For TCRbeta analysis, collaborators shipped samples in one of three forms: frozen whole blood, isolated PBMCs, or DNA extracted from either of those sample types. On this clone itself: Its antigen specificity is not known. Within one base of it there is no much larger clone, and no base qualities were kept.

Cut back by 2 bases and 3 bases, the V and J ends lie 9 bases apart. Inclusive of the bounding cysteine and phenylalanine, the CDR3 is 13 residues long. Left in the record is the CDR3 DNA by itself, 39 bases read in frame from the first base. CDR1 and CDR2, per the germline V gene, are SGHRS and YFSETQ. TCRbeta CDR3 regions were amplified from genomic DNA using the immunoSEQ Assay, a bias-controlled multiplex PCR. On the study's bioinformatics: The number of nucleated cells in each sample was estimated by amplification of reference gene primers within the assay. To quantify the absolute abundance of each unique TCRbeta CDR3 rearrangement, sequence reads were collapsed and filtered. For each sample, productive Simpson clonality was calculated by taking the square root of Simpson's diversity index across productive rearrangements. TCRdb carries this immuneACCESS record with in-frame sequences only. Its versions omit some clonotypes, under half of them owing to an unresolved V gene in the studies checked, with the rest unexplained. V, J and clone size reflect that table, while D and trimming were determined from the DNA. For this sample the table gives tens of thousands of clones, of which around 75% were detected only once. The top ten hold about 25% of the sample.

This sequence uses TRBV5-1 and TRBJ2-7; tentative D gene TRBD1, with 6 bases matching. The sequenced sample was peripheral blood. The receptor was derived from a human donor in a cohort sampled during active COVID-19. The DNA sequence is as follows: TGCGCCAGCAGCTTACAGGGCTTCTACGAGCAGTACTTC. This yields the protein CASSLQGFYEQYF.